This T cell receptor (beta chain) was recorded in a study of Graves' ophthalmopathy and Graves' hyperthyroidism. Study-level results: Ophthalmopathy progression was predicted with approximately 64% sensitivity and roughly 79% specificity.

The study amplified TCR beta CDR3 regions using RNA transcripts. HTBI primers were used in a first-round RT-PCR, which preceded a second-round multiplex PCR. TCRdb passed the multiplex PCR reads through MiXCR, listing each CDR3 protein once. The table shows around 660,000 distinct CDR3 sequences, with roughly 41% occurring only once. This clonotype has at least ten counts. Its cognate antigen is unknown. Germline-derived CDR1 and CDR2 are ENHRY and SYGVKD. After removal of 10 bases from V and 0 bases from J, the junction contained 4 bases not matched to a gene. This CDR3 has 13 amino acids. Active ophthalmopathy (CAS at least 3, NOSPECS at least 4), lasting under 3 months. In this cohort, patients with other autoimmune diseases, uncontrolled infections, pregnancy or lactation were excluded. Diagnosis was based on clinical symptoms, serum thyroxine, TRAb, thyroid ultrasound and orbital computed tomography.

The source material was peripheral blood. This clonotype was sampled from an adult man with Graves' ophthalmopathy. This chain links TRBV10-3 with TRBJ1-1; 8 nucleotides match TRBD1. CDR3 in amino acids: CATGQGMNTEAFF. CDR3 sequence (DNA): TGTGCCACCGGACAGGGCATGAACACTGAAGCTTTCTTT.